What follows are 4 T cell receptor beta chains derived from one specimen sequenced in a study of blood T cell repertoires in COVID-19. Assay: immunoSEQ multiplex PCR; the TCRdb copy retains only in-frame clones and omits some. Among hundreds of thousands of clones listed, around 90% were seen once. The source material was peripheral blood. These receptors all come from a woman in her 30s with acute or convalescent COVID-19.

V usage is TRBV4-2 and J usage is TRBJ1-6; tentatively, D is TRBD1 (5 bases). Germline V gives CDR1 LGHNA, CDR2 YNFKEQ. The CDR3 totals 18 residues. V was pared by 0 bases and J by 7 bases, with 19 bases between. CDR3: CASSQDPSLTVQNSPLHF. CDR3 DNA sequence: TGTGCCAGCAGCCAAGATCCTTCATTGACAGTTCAAAATTCACCCCTCCACTTT.

The table lists this clone with a count of one. This sequence joins TRBV6-4 and TRBJ2-1, with 7 bases matching TRBD2. Germline values: CDR1 MRHNA, CDR2 SNTAGT. The CDR3 spans 15 residues. Trimming cost V 2 bases and J 2 bases; bases outside gene matches: 3. CDR3 sequence: CASSDLADAYNEQFF. The CDR3 DNA reads TGTGCCAGCAGTGACCTAGCGGATGCCTACAATGAGCAGTTCTTC.

CDR3 in DNA: TGCGCCAGCAAGGGGGGGCCAGAGGCGGATAGCAATCAGCCCCAGCATTTT. Encoded protein: CASKGGPEADSNQPQHF. V and J are TRBV10-2 and TRBJ1-5; TRBD1 is a possible D gene (6 bases). Trimming shortened V by 7 bases and J by 0 bases, and 19 bases separated the two germline ends. The CDR3 is 17 amino acids. CDR1 is WSHSY and CDR2 is SAAADI in the germline V gene.

This sequence joins TRBV3-1 (or the pseudogene TRBV3-2) and TRBJ2-7; 10 bases agree with TRBD2. Germline-derived CDR1 and CDR2 are LGHDT and YNNKEL (reference sequence). The V gene end was trimmed by 4 bases and the J gene end by 4 bases; junction bases not matched to a gene: 7. This CDR3 comprises 15 residues. The CDR3 sequence is CASSPPSGSVYEQYF. The CDR3 DNA follows: TGTGCCAGCAGCCCCCCTAGCGGGAGTGTATACGAGCAGTACTTC.